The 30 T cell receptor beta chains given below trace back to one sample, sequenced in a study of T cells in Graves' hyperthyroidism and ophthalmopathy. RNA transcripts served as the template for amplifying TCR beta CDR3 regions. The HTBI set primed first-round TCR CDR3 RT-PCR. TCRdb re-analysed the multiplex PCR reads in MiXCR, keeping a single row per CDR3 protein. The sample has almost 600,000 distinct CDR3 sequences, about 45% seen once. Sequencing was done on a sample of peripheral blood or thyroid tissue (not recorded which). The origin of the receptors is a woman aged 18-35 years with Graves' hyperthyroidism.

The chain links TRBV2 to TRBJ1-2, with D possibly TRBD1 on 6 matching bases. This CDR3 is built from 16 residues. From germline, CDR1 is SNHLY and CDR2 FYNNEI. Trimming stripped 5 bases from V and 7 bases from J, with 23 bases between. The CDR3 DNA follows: TGTGCCAGCAGTACGGGACTAGCGGACAGTACGGGTGGCTACACCTTC. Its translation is CASSTGLADSTGGYTF.

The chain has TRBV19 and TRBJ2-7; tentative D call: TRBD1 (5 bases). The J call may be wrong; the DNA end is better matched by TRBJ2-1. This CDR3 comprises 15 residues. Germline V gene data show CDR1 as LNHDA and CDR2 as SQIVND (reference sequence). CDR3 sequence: CASSKYQGRNNEQFF. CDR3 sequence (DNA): TGTGCCAGTAGTAAATATCAGGGTAGAAACAATGAGCAGTTCTTC.

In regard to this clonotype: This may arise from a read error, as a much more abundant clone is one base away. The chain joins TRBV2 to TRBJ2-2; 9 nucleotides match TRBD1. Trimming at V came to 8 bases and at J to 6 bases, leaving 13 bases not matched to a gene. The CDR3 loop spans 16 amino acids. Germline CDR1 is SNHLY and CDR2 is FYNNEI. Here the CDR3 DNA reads TGTGCCAGCGGTTTCGAGGACAGGGGTAGCGCCGGGGAGCTGTTTTTT. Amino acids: CASGFEDRGSAGELFF.

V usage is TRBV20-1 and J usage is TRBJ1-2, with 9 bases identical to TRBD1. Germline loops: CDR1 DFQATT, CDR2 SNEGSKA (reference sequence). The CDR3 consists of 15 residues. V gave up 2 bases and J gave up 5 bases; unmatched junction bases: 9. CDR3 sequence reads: CSARSPDRGAYGYTF. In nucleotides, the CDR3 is TGCAGTGCTAGATCCCCGGACAGGGGAGCTTATGGCTACACCTTC.

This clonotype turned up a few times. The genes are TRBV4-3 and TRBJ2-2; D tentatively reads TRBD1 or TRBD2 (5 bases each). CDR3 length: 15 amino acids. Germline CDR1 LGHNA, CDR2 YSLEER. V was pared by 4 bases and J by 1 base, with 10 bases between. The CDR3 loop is CASSLGTENTGELFF. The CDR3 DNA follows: TGCGCCAGCAGCCTCGGGACGGAGAACACCGGGGAGCTGTTTTTT.

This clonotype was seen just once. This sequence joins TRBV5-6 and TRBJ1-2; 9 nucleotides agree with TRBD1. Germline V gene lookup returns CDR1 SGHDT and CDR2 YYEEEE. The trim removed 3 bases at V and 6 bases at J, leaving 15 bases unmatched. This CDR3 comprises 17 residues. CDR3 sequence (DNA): TGTGCCAGCAGCTACACCCGGGGACAGGGTTATTCGCATGGCTACACCTTC. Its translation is CASSYTRGQGYSHGYTF. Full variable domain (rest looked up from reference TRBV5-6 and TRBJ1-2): DAGVTQSPTHLIKTRGQQVTLRCSPKSGHDTVSWYQQALGQGPQFIFQYYEEEERQRGNFPDRFSGHQFPNYSSELNVNALLLGDSALYLCASSYTRGQGYSHGYTFGSGTRLTVV.

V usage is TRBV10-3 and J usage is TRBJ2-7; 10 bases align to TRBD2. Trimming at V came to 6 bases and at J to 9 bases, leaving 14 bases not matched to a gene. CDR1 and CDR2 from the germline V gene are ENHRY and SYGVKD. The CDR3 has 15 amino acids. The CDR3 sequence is CAISPGSGRAPVQYF. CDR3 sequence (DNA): TGTGCCATCAGCCCGGGAAGCGGGAGGGCCCCGGTGCAGTACTTC.

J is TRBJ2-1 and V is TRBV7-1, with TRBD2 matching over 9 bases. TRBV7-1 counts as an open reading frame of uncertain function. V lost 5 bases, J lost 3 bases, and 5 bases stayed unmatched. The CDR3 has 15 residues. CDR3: CASSPGTSYYNEQFF. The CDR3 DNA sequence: TGTGCCAGCAGCCCAGGGACTAGCTACTACAATGAGCAGTTCTTC.

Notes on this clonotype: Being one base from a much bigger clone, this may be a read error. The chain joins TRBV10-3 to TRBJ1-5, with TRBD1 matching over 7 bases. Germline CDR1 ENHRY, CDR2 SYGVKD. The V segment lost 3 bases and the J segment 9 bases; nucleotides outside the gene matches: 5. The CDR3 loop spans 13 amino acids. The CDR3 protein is CAISETGDPPQHF. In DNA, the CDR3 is TGTGCCATCAGTGAAACAGGGGATCCGCCCCAGCATTTT.

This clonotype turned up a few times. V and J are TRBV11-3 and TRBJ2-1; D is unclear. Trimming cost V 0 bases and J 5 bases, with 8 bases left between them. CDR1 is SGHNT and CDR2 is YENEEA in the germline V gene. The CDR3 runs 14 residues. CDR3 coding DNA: TGTGCCAGCAGCTTAGATCCCATGAACAATGAGCAGTTCTTC. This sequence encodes CASSLDPMNNEQFF.

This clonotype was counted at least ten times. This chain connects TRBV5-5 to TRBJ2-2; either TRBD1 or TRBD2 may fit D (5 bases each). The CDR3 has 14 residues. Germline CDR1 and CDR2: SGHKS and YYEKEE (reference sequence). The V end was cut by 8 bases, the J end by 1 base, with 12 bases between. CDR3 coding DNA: TGTGCCAGTGGGCCGGGGCAGAACACCGGGGAGCTGTTTTTT. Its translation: CASGPGQNTGELFF.

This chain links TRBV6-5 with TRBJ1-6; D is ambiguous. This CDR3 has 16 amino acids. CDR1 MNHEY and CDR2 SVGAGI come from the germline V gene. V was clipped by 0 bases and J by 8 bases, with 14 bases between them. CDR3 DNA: TGTGCCAGCAGTTACTCGCGGGCCAGCAATGATTCACCCCTCCACTTT. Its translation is CASSYSRASNDSPLHF.

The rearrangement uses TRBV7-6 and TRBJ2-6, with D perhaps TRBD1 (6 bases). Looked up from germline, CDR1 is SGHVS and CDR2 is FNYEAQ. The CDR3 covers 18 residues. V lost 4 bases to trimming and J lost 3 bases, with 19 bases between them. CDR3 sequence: CASSSGTFFEFGANVLTF. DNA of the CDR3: TGTGCCAGCAGCTCTGGGACATTTTTTGAGTTTGGGGCCAACGTCCTGACTTTC.

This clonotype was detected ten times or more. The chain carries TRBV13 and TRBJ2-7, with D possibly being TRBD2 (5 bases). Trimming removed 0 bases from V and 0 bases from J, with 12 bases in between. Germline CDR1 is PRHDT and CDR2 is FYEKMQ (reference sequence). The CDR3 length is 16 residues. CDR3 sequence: CASSLGPTGSSYEQYF. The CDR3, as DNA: TGTGCCAGCAGCTTAGGCCCCACGGGAAGCTCCTACGAGCAGTACTTC.

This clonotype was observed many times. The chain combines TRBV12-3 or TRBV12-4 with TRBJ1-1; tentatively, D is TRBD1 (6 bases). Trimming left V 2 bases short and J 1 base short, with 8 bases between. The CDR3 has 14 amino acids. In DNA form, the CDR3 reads TGTGCCAGCAGTTTAACAGGGAAGAACACTGAAGCTTTCTTT. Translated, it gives CASSLTGKNTEAFF.

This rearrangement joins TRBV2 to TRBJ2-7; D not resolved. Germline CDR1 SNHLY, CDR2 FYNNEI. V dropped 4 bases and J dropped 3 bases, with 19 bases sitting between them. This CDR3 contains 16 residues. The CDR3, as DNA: TGTGCCAGCAGTGGTGCAGGTGGGCAGGCGAACTACGAGCAGTACTTC. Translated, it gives CASSGAGGQANYEQYF.

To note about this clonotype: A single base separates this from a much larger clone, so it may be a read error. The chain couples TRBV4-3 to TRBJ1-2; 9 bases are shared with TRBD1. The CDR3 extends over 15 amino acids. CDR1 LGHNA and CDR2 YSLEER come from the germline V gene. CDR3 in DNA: TGCGCCAGCAGCCAACTCGGGACAGGGTTTGGAGGCTGCACCTTC. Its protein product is CASSQLGTGFGGCTF.

The CDR3 DNA follows: TGTGCCAGCAGCTCAACCGGGACACCCCTCCACTTT. Its protein is CASSSTGTPLHF. The V gene is TRBV7-9, the J gene TRBJ1-6, with D uncertain. The CDR3 totals 12 residues. V was pared by 4 bases and J by 11 bases, with 9 bases between. In germline, CDR1 is SEHNR, CDR2 FQNEAQ (reference sequence).

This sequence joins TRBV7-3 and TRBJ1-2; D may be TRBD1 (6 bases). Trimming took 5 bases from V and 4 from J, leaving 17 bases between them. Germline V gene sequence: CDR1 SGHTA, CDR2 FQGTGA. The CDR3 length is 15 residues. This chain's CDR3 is CASSPDTGGSYGYTF. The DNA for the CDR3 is TGTGCCAGCAGCCCTGACACTGGGGGCTCCTATGGCTACACCTTC. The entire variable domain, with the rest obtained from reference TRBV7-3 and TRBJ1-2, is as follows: GAGVSQTPSNKVTEKGKYVELRCDPISGHTALYWYRQSLGQGPEFLIYFQGTGAADDSGLPNDRFFAVRPEGSVSTLKIQRTERGDSAVYLCASSPDTGGSYGYTFGSGTRLTVV.

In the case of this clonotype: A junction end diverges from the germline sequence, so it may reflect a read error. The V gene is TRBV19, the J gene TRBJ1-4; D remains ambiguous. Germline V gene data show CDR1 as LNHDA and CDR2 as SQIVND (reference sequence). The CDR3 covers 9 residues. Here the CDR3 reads CASSIGREF. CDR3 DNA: TGTGCCAGTAGTATTGGGCGGGAGTTT.

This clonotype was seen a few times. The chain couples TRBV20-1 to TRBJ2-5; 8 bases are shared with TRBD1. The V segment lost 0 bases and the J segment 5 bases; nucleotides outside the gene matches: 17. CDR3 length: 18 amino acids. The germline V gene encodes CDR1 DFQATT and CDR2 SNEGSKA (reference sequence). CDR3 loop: CSARDRLVQGARLETQYF. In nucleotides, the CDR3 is TGCAGTGCTAGAGATCGCCTGGTCCAGGGGGCGCGTCTGGAGACCCAGTACTTC.

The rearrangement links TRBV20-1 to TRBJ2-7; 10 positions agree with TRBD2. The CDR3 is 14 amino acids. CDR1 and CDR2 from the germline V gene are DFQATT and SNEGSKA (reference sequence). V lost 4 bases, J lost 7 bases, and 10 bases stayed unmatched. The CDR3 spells CSAKAGGPHNEQYF. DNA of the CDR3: TGCAGTGCTAAAGCGGGAGGGCCTCACAATGAGCAGTACTTC.

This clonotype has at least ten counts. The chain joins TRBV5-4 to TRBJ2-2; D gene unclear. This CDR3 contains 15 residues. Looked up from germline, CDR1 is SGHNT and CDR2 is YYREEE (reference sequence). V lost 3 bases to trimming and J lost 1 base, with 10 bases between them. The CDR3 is CASSSRSRNTGELFF. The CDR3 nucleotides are TGTGCCAGCAGCTCCAGGAGTAGGAACACCGGGGAGCTGTTTTTT.

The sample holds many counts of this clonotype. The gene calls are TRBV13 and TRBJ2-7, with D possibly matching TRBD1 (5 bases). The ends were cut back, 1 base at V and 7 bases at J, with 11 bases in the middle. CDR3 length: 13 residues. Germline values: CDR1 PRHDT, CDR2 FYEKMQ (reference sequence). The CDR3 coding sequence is TGTGCCAGCAGCTTAGCCGACAGTGAGGAGCAGTACTTC. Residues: CASSLADSEEQYF.

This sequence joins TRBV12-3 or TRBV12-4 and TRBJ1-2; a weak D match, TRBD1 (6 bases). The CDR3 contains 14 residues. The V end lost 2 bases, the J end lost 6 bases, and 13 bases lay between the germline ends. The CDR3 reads CASSLPGAVDGYTF. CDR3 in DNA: TGTGCCAGCAGTTTACCAGGGGCGGTGGATGGCTACACCTTC.

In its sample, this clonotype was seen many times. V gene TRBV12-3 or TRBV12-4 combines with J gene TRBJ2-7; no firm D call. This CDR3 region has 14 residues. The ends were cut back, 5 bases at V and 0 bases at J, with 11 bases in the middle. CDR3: CASSPTQSSYEQYF. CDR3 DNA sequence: TGTGCCAGCAGTCCGACCCAGAGCTCCTACGAGCAGTACTTC.

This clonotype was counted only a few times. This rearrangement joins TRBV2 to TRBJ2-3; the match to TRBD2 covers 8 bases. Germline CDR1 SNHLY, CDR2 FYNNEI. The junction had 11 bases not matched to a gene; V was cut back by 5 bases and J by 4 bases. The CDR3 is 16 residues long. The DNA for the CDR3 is TGTGCCAGCAGTCGCACTAGAGCGGGAGTGGCAGATACGCAGTATTTT. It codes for CASSRTRAGVADTQYF.

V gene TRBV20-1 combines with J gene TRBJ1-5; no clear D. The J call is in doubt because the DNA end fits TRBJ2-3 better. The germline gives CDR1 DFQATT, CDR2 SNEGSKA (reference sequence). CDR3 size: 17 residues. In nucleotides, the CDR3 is TGCAGTGCTAGAAATCTCGAAGCTGGTGCCCACACAGATACGCAGTATTTT. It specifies CSARNLEAGAHTDTQYF.

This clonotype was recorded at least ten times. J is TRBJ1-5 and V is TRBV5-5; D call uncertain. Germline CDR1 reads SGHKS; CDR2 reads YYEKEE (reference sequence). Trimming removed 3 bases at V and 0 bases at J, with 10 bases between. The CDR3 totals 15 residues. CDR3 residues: CASSWYGDSNQPQHF. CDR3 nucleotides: TGTGCCAGCAGCTGGTACGGCGATAGCAATCAGCCCCAGCATTTT.

The CDR3 is CSVRDRGWNQHF. The CDR3 DNA follows: TGCAGCGTCCGGGACAGGGGCTGGAATCAGCATTTT. The rearrangement uses TRBV29-1 and TRBJ1-5, with 10 bases aligning to TRBD1. CDR1 is SQVTM, CDR2 ANQGSEA, per germline. The CDR3 has 12 residues. V shed 6 bases, J shed 13 bases, and the junction held 9 bases outside the gene matches.